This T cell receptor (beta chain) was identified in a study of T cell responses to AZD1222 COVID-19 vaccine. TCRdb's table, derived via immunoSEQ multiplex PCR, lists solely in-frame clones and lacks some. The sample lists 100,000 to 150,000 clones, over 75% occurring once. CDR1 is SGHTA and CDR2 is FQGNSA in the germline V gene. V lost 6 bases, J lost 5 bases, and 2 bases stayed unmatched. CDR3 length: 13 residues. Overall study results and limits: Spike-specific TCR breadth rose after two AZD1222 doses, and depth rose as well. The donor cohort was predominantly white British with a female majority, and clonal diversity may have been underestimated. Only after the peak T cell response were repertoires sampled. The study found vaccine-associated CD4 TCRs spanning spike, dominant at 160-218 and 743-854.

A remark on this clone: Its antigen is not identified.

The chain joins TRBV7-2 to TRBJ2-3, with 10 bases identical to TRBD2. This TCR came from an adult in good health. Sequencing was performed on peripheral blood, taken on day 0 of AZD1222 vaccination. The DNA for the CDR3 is TGTGCCAGCAGTCGGACTAGCGGAGATACGCAGTATTTT. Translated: CASSRTSGDTQYF. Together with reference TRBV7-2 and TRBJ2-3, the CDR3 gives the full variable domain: GAGVSQSPSNKVTEKGKDVELRCDPISGHTALYWYRQSLGQGLEFLIYFQGNSAPDKSGLPSDRFSAERTGGSVSTLTIQRTQQEDSAVYLCASSRTSGDTQYFGPGTRLTVL.